The 17 T cell receptor beta chains reported below all come from one sample, sequenced in a study of neurological immune-mediated disorders (dated by TCRdb to the late 2010s). Receptors were amplified or captured by 5' RACE. The listed sequencing device is Illumina HiSeq 2500. Using fastp trimming at Q25 and MiXCR clonotype assembly, TCRdb reanalyzed the public sequencing data and kept in-frame beta chains. Duplicate CDR3 protein sequences are folded into a single record with the most common DNA and genes. The sample has roughly 100,000 distinct CDR3 sequences on record, roughly 3.5% of them singletons. The ten biggest clones cover roughly 6.4% of the sample. What was sequenced was PBMCs. These receptor sequences come from a young woman with multiple sclerosis.

Of note for this clonotype: This sequence may be a read error, since a much larger clone differs from it by one base. The chain carries TRBV6-5 and TRBJ1-5, with D maybe TRBD1 (5 bases). Germline CDR1 and CDR2: MNHEY and SVGAGI. CDR3 length: 14 residues. The CDR3 bases are TGTGCCAGCAGTTCGGAGGGGTTCAATCAGCCCCAGAATTTT. This codes for CASSSEGFNQPQNF.

This clonotype was found many times. The chain recombines TRBV29-1 with TRBJ1-1; D is perhaps TRBD1 (5 bases). The V gene's germline CDR1 is SQVTM and CDR2 ANQGSEA. Between the trimmed V and J ends, which lost 5 bases and 3 bases, there was a span of 16 bases. The CDR3 runs to 14 residues. In DNA, the CDR3 is TGCAGCGTTAAGGGACGGACCACAGACACTGAAGCTTTCTTT. Translation gives CSVKGRTTDTEAFF.

This clonotype was detected ten times or more. The V and J genes are TRBV20-1 and TRBJ2-1, with 7 bases aligning to TRBD1. After removal of 6 bases from V and 7 bases from J, the junction contained 12 bases not matched to a gene. The germline V gene encodes CDR1 DFQATT and CDR2 SNEGSKA (reference sequence). The CDR3 runs to 14 residues. CDR3 bases: TGCAGTGCCATCGGAGAGGGGGCGCGGAATGAGCAGTTCTTC. Its translation is CSAIGEGARNEQFF.

This clonotype appeared many times. V gene TRBV18 combines with J gene TRBJ2-7; the match to TRBD2 covers 9 bases. In germline, CDR1 is KGHSH, CDR2 LQKENI. This CDR3 has 15 amino acids. V dropped 3 bases and J dropped 0; count of bases not matched to a gene: 3. The chain's CDR3 is CASSPAGGGSYEQYF. The CDR3 coding sequence is TGTGCCAGCTCACCGGCGGGGGGGGGCTCCTACGAGCAGTACTTC.

This clonotype came up many times. The chain recombines TRBV29-1 with TRBJ2-3; D not certain. Trimming stripped 5 bases from V and 0 bases from J, with 6 bases between. The CDR3 contains 12 residues. Germline values: CDR1 SQVTM, CDR2 ANQGSEA. The CDR3, as DNA: TGCAGCGTTAAGGCGAGCACAGATACGCAGTATTTT. It encodes CSVKASTDTQYF.

This clonotype was seen many times. Here the CDR3 reads CAIRSDRGNQPQHF. The CDR3 nucleotides read TGTGCCATCAGGTCGGACAGGGGCAATCAGCCCCAGCATTTT. This chain connects TRBV10-3 to TRBJ1-5; TRBD1 matches at 8 bases. The CDR3 length is 14 residues. Looked up from germline, CDR1 is ENHRY and CDR2 is SYGVKD. V lost 6 bases to trimming and J lost 2 bases; unmatched junction nucleotides: 3.

This clonotype was observed many times. The chain couples TRBV21-1 to TRBJ2-1; the DNA was not compared with TRBD1, the D call given in the table. TRBV21-1 is reported as a pseudogene. This CDR3 comprises 13 residues. The CDR3 loop reads CASSMGQSNEQFF. The DNA of the CDR3 is TGTGCCAGCAGCATGGGACAGTCAAATGAGCAGTTCTTC.

Ten or more counts support this clonotype. V is TRBV9 and J is TRBJ2-7, with D perhaps matching TRBD1 (6 bases). The V end was cut by 2 bases, the J end by 0 bases, with 9 bases between. CDR1 is SGDLS, CDR2 YYNGEE, per germline. This CDR3 region has 14 residues. CDR3 DNA: TGTGCCAGCAGCGTTAGGGGGTTCTCCTACGAGCAGTACTTC. This translates into CASSVRGFSYEQYF.

This clonotype was observed at least ten times. The chain employs TRBV2 and TRBJ1-1; TRBD1 matches at 9 bases. The trim removed 6 bases at V and 7 bases at J, leaving 6 bases unmatched. The germline CDR1 and CDR2 sequences are SNHLY and FYNNEI. The CDR3 totals 13 residues. This CDR3 reads CASRRDRAYEAFF. The CDR3 coding sequence is TGTGCCAGCAGGAGGGACAGGGCCTATGAAGCTTTCTTT.

This rearrangement joins TRBV7-6 to TRBJ2-2; 11 nucleotides line up with TRBD2. This CDR3 is built from 18 residues. Trimming removed 5 bases from V and 2 bases from J; junction bases left unmatched: 10. Germline V gene sequence: CDR1 SGHVS, CDR2 FNYEAQ. In nucleotides, the CDR3 is TGTGCCAGCAGCCAACCGACTAGCGGGGAGCTTAACACCGGGGAGCTGTTTTTT. It yields the protein CASSQPTSGELNTGELFF. Full variable domain (remainder filled in from reference TRBV7-6 and TRBJ2-2): GAGVSQSPRYKVTKRGQDVALRCDPISGHVSLYWYRQALGQGPEFLTYFNYEAQQDKSGLPNDRFSAERPEGSISTLTIQRTEQRDSAMYRCASSQPTSGELNTGELFFGEGSRLTVL.

In this sample, this clonotype turned up many times. V and J are TRBV5-1 and TRBJ1-4; 9 bases are a match to TRBD1. Unmatched junction bases numbered 5, after V lost 1 base and J lost 7 bases. CDR1 is SGHRS and CDR2 is YFSETQ in the germline V gene. This CDR3 region has 15 residues. The DNA of the CDR3 is TGCGCCAGCAGCTTGTCGGGACAGGGCTTTGAAAAACTGTTTTTT. Protein product: CASSLSGQGFEKLFF.

This clonotype was seen ten or more times. The chain couples TRBV7-2 to TRBJ1-5, with TRBD1 matching 10 bases. Germline V gene data show CDR1 as SGHTA and CDR2 as FQGNSA. The V segment lost 4 bases and the J segment 5 bases; nucleotides outside the gene matches: 5. The CDR3 is 15 amino acids. For the CDR3, the DNA is TGTGCCAGCAGCTCGGACAGGGGGGATTATCAGCCCCAGCATTTT. Residues: CASSSDRGDYQPQHF.

This clonotype was seen many times. J is TRBJ2-1 and V is TRBV4-2; D might be TRBD2 (6 bases). Per germline, CDR1 LGHNA and CDR2 YNFKEQ. This CDR3 has 16 amino acids. Trimming stripped 0 bases from V and 7 bases from J, with 16 bases between. In DNA, the CDR3 is TGTGCCAGCAGCCAAGACCCGGGGCTAGCGAGGAATGAGCAGTTCTTC. It yields the protein CASSQDPGLARNEQFF.

This clonotype was observed at least ten times. The rearrangement joins TRBV4-2 to TRBJ2-3; 8 bases match TRBD2. In germline, CDR1 is LGHNA, CDR2 YNFKEQ. The CDR3 consists of 17 residues. V shed 0 bases and J 0 bases; nucleotides not matched to a gene: 5. CDR3 in amino acids: CASSQEMSGGSTDTQYF. For the CDR3, the DNA is TGTGCCAGCAGCCAAGAGATGAGCGGGGGTAGCACAGATACGCAGTATTTT.

This clonotype was seen at least ten times. The rearrangement joins TRBV6-6 to TRBJ2-4; D not resolved. The V gene lost 7 bases and the J gene lost 3 bases, with 10 bases spanning the gap. CDR3 length: 13 amino acids. CDR1 is MNHNY and CDR2 is SVGAGI in the germline V gene (reference sequence). The CDR3 DNA sequence: TGTGCCAGCACACTTTTGAGCAAAAACATTCAGTACTTC. This encodes CASTLLSKNIQYF.

This clonotype was seen at least ten times. The chain recombines TRBV5-6 with TRBJ1-1, with TRBD1 as a possible D gene (5 bases). CDR3 length: 15 residues. V was cut by 1 base and J by 0 bases, with 10 bases left in between. Per germline, CDR1 SGHDT and CDR2 YYEEEE. CDR3 DNA: TGTGCCAGCAGCTTGCTGGGACGGATGAACACTGAAGCTTTCTTT. Amino acid sequence: CASSLLGRMNTEAFF.

The gene calls are TRBV6-2 or TRBV6-3 and TRBJ2-3; 7 bases match TRBD1. The CDR3 extends over 16 amino acids. The junction had 5 bases not matched to a gene; V was cut back by 2 bases and J by 0 bases. Germline CDR1 is MNHEY and CDR2 is SVGEGT. CDR3 coding DNA: TGTGCCAGCAGTTACGAGCAGGGGGACAGCACAGATACGCAGTATTTT. It yields the protein CASSYEQGDSTDTQYF.